This TCR beta chain was sequenced in a study of blood T cell repertoires in COVID-19. About the study: The United States, Italy and Spain were the sources of the acute and convalescent COVID-19 samples. T cells, B-cell-depleted T cells, or PBMCs supplied cDNA or gDNA.

Followed longitudinally, the Seattle patients had been enrolled during active infection. Authors' processing steps: Amplification of reference gene primers was used by the study to estimate nucleated cell counts. Libraries were prepared by immunoSEQ multiplex PCR; TCRdb keeps only in-frame clonotypes and omits some of them. V and J calls and clone size are given by that table; D and trimming were obtained from the DNA. The sample consists of 50,000 to 65,000 clones, 84% of them appearing once. Looked up from germline, CDR1 is MNHEY and CDR2 is SVGAGI. The CDR3 covers 14 residues. V shed 2 bases and J shed 3 bases, with 8 bases lying between them. This clone has just a few counts.

This sequence was found in a man aged 55-75 years with COVID-19, enrolled during active disease. Sequenced input: peripheral blood. The chain links TRBV6-5 to TRBJ1-3, with D tentatively TRBD1 (5 bases). The CDR3 sequence is CASSYGGDGNTIYF. CDR3 DNA sequence: TGTGCCAGCAGTTACGGAGGGGATGGAAACACCATATATTTT.